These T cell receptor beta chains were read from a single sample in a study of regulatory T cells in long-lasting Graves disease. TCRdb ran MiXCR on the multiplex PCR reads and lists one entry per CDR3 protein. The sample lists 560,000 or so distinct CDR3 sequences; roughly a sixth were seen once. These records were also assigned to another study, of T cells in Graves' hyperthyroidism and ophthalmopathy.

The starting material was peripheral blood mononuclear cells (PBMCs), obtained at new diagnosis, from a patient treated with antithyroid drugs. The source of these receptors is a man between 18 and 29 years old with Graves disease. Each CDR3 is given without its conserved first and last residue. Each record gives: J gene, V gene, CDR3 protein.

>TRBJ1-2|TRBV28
ASSPPAGENGYT
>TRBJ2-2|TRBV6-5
ASSSAPNTGELF
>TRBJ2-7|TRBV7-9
ASSPSGQGINEQY
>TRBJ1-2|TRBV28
ASSFELRDHGYT
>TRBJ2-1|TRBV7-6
ASSQTNEQF
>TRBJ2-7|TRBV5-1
ASSASRAGGSYEQY
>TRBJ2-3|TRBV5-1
ASSLQDTQNTQY
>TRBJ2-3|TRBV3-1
ASWRGREADTQY
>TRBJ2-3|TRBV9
ASSVAAGSQNTDTQY
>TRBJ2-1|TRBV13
ASSSTGLAGSYNEQF
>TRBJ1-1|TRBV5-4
ASSKRDRNTEAF
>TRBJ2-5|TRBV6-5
ASSYSGTDKETQY
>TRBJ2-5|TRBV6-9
ASSYPLPSGRGSYEETQY
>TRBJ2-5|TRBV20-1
SAKQETQY
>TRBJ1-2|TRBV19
ASHTSGGYT
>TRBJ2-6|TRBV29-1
SGGGQGRLSSGANVLT
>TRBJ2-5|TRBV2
ASRVSPETQY
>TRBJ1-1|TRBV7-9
ASSSSGGWGNTEAF
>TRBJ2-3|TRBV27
ASSLYGGGTDTQY
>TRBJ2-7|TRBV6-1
ASSTDADRASYEQY
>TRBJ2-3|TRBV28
ASSSWTREGGTDTQY
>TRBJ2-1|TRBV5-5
ASSLQVGEGINEQF
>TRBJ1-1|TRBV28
ASSLSPGAGATEAF
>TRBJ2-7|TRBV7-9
ASSFSHEQY
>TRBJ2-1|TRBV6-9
ATGTSGRAGNEQF
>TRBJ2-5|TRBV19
ASTWRGDRQETQY
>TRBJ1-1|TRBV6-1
ASSTRGDGTEAF
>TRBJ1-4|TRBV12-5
ASGLVRGATNEKLF
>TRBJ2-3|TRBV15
ATSSDPTDTQY
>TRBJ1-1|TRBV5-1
ASSLRTSGGQAMTWGVNTEAF
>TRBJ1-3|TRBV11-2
ASSLGAGSNTIY
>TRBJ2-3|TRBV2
AGGQWADTQY
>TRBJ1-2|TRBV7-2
ASSFSKGSPF
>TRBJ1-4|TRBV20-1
SAMLPRQREKLF
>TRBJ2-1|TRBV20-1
SANYVAGNRPGNEQF
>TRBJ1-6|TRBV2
ASSSQGQGNSPLH
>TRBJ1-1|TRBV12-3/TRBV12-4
ASKLGVLMNTEAF
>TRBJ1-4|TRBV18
ASSPSVGGRVKLF
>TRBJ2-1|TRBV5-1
ASSLYGGGPGNEQF
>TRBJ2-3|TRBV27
ASSFLHGTSGSSGTDTQY
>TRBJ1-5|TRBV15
ATSKDPGQGLGQPQH
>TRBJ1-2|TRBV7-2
ASSLDPSRGGYT
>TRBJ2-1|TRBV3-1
ASSQPGSSYNEQF
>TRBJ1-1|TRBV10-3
AISETGPIAF
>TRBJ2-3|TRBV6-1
ASSDGQGSTDTQY
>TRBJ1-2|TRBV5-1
ASSRGRRGDYGYT
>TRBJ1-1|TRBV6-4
ASRDSPGAGTEAF
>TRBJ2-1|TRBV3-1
ASSQVTLEQF
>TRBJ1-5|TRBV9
ASSVAPYQPQH
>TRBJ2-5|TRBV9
ASSGLAGGPGETQY
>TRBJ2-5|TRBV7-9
ASSLLPWGAARGKETQY
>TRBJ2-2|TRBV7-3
TSSSFGLAGDTGELF
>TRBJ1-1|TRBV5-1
ASSFSGKLNTEAF
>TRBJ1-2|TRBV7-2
ASSFAGGGSYGYT
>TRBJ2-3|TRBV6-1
ASSLGQAFGTSTDTQY